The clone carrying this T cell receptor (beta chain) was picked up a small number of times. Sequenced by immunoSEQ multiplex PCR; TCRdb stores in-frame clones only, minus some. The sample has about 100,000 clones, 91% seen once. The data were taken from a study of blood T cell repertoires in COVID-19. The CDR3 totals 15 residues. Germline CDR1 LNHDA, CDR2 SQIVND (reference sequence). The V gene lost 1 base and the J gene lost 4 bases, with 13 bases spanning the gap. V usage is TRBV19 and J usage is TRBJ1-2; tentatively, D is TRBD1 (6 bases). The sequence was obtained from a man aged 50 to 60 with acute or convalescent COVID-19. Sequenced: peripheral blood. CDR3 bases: TGTGCCAGTAGTATAGCCCAGGACAGTATCTATGGCTACACCTTC. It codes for CASSIAQDSIYGYTF.